This is a list of T cell receptor beta chains from one sample in a study of blood T cell repertoires in COVID-19. Only in-frame clones appear in the TCRdb table, and some are missing; sequencing was by immunoSEQ multiplex PCR. The sample records around 250,000 clones, 75% to 95% being singletons. The specimen was PBMCs or T cells enriched from blood (not recorded which). The origin of the receptors is a man aged 35-49 years who had been exposed to COVID-19. Each CDR3 is given with its conserved first and last residue. D genes are given only for firm matches. Clone size, where shown, is once, few, many, or a class for clones that have expanded.

V gene,J gene,clone size,D gene,CDR3 DNA,CDR3 protein
TRBV27,TRBJ1-5,-,-,TGTGCCAGCCGACGGGACAATTGGGGTCCAAGCAATCAGCCCCAGCATTTT,CASRRDNWGPSNQPQHF
TRBV9,TRBJ2-3,-,TRBD1,TGTGCCAGCAGTGAAAAGGACAGGCAGATCACAGATACGCAGTATTTT,CASSEKDRQITDTQYF
TRBV7-3,TRBJ1-6,-,TRBD1,TGTGCCAGCAGGGGGACAGGGAGTTCACCCCTCCACTTT,CASRGTGSSPLHF
TRBV27,TRBJ2-1,once,-,TGTGCCAGCAGTCCACCAAATCTAGCCCCCCGTCGGTTCTTC,CASSPPNLAPRRFF
TRBV29-1,TRBJ1-1,-,TRBD1,TGCAGCCCCTTATTACGGGACAGGTGGAACACTGAAGCTTTCTTT,CSPLLRDRWNTEAFF
TRBV7-9,TRBJ1-5,-,-,TGTGCCAGCAGCTACGACAGGAACCAGCCCCAGCATTTT,CASSYDRNQPQHF
TRBV11-3,TRBJ1-4,-,-,TGTGCCAGCAGCTTAACGATCCGGGACACTGAAAAACTGTTTTTT,CASSLTIRDTEKLFF
TRBV5-1,TRBJ2-2,-,-,TGCGCCAGCAGCTCCCGACAGACTAGAGGGGCCGGGGAGCTGTTTTTT,CASSSRQTRGAGELFF
TRBV30,TRBJ2-7,once,TRBD2,TGTGCCTGGAGTGTACAGGGGACTAGCGGGTACGAGCAGTACTTC,CAWSVQGTSGYEQYF
TRBV27,TRBJ1-5,-,-,TGTGCCAGCAGTCGTGGGACTGGGCGGTATAGCAATCAGCCCCAGCATTTT,CASSRGTGRYSNQPQHF